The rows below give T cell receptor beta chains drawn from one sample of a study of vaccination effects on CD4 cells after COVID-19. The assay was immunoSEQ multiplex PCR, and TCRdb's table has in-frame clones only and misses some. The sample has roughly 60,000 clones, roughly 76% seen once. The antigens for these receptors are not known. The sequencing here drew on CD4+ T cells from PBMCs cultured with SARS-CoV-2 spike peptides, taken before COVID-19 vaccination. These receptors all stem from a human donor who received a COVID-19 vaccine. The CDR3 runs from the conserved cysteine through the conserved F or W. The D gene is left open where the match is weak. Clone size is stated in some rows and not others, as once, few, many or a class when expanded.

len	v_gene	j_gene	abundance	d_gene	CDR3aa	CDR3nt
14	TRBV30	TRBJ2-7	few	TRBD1	CAWSSQGSVYEQYF	TGTGCCTGGAGTTCACAGGGGAGCGTCTACGAGCAGTACTTC
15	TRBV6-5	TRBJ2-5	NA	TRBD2	CASKRSGRVRETQYF	TGTGCCAGCAAGCGGAGCGGGAGGGTGCGAGAGACCCAGTACTTC
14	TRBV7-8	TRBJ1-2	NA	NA	CASSLGRVDYGYTF	TGTGCCAGCAGCTTAGGGAGAGTAGACTATGGCTACACCTTC
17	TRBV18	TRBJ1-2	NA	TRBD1	CASSPPGQGDLNYGYTF	TGTGCCAGCTCACCCCCCGGTCAGGGGGACCTTAACTATGGCTACACCTTC
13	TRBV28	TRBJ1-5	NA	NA	CASSLDGASPQHF	TGTGCCAGCAGTTTGGACGGGGCGAGCCCCCAGCATTTT
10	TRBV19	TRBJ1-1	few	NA	CASRGREAFF	TGTGCCAGTAGGGGACGTGAAGCTTTCTTT
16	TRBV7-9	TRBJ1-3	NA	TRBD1	CASSLGTGTFGNTIYF	TGTGCCAGCAGCTTAGGGACAGGGACCTTCGGAAACACCATATATTTT
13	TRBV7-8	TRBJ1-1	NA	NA	CASSRGSDAEAFF	TGTGCCAGCAGCAGGGGATCGGACGCTGAAGCTTTCTTT
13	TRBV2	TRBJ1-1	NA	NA	CASSENRDTEAFF	TGTGCCAGCAGTGAGAACAGGGACACTGAAGCTTTCTTT
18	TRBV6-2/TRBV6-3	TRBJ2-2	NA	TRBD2	CASSFTSGGLLNTGELFF	TGTGCCAGCAGCTTCACTAGCGGGGGGCTATTGAACACCGGGGAGCTGTTTTTT
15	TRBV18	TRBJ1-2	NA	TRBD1	CASSRGTGAQYGYTF	TGTGCCAGCTCACGGGGGACAGGCGCACAGTATGGCTACACCTTC
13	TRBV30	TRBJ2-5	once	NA	CAWSVGGAETQYF	TGTGCCTGGAGTGTAGGGGGGGCAGAGACCCAGTACTTC
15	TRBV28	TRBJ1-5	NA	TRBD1	CASSYRGESNQPQHF	TGTGCCAGCAGTTACAGGGGGGAGAGCAATCAGCCCCAGCATTTT
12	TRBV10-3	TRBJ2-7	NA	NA	CAISEVGYEQYF	TGTGCCATCAGTGAAGTAGGGTACGAGCAGTACTTC
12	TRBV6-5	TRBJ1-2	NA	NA	CATRGRGYGYTF	TGTGCCACCCGGGGGCGGGGCTATGGCTACACCTTC
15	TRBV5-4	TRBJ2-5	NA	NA	CASTPEAGPLETQYF	TGTGCCAGCACCCCCGAGGCGGGTCCGTTAGAGACCCAGTACTTC
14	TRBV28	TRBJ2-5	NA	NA	CASSLQRPAGTQYF	TGTGCCAGCAGTTTACAGCGCCCTGCGGGGACCCAGTACTTC
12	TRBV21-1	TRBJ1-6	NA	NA	CASGPGYSPLHF	TGTGCCAGCGGGCCGGGGTATTCACCCCTCCACTTT
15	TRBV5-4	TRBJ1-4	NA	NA	CASSLGPGSNEKLFF	TGTGCCAGCAGCTTGGGTCCGGGGTCTAATGAAAAACTGTTTTTT
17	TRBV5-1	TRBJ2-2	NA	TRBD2	CASSLGPGGRAVGELFF	TGCGCCAGCAGCTTGGGCCCGGGCGGGAGGGCCGTCGGGGAGCTGTTTTTT
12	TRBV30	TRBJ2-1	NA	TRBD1	CAWSVSRTGTFF	TGTGCCTGGAGTGTCTCCCGGACAGGGACCTTCTTC
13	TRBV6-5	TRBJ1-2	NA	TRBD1	CASRQGENYGYTF	TGTGCCAGCCGACAGGGGGAAAACTATGGCTACACCTTC
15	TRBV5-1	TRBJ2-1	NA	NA	CASSPTSRGYNEQFF	TGCGCCAGCAGCCCCACTTCCCGTGGCTACAATGAGCAGTTCTTC
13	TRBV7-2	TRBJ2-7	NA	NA	CASSLGQDYEQYF	TGTGCCAGCAGCTTAGGCCAGGACTACGAGCAGTACTTC
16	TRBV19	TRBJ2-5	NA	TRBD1	CASSPTGTAIQETQYF	TGTGCCAGTAGTCCTACCGGGACAGCCATACAAGAGACCCAGTACTTC
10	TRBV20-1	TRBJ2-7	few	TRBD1	CSAQDREQYF	TGCAGTGCACAGGACAGGGAGCAGTACTTC